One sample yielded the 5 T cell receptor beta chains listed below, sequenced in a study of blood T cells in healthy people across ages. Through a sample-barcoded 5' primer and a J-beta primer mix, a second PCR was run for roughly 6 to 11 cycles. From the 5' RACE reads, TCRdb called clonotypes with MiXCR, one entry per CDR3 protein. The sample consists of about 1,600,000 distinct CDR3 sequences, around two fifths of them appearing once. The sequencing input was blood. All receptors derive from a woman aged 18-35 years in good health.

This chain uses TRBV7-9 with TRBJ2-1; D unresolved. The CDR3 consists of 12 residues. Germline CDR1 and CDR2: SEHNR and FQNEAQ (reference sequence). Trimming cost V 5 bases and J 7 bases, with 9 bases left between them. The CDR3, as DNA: TGTGCCAGCAGCGCATCGGAGAATGAGCAGTTCTTC. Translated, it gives CASSASENEQFF.

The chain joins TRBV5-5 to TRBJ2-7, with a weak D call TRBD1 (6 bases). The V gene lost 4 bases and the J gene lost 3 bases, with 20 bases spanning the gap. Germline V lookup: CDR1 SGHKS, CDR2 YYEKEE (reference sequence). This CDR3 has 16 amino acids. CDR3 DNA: TGTGCCAGCAGCCCACTCGGCAGGACAGACCTCTACGAGCAGTACTTC. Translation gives CASSPLGRTDLYEQYF.

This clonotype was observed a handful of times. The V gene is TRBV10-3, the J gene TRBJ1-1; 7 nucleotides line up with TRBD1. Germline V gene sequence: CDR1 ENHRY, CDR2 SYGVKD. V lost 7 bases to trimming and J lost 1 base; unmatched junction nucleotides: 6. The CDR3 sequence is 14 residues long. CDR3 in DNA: TGTGCCATCATATCTGACAGGGCGAACACTGAAGCTTTCTTT. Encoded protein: CAIISDRANTEAFF.

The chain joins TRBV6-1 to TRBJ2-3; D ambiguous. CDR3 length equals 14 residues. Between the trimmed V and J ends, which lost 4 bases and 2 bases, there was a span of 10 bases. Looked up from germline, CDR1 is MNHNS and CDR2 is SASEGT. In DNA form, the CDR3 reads TGTGCCAGCAGTGGGCTAGTTTACACAGATACGCAGTATTTT. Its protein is CASSGLVYTDTQYF.

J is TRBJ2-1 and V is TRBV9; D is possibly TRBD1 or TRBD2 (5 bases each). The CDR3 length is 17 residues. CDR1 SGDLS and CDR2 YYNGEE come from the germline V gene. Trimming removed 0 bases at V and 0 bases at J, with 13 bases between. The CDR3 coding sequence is TGTGCCAGCAGCGTAGAGCCGGGGCGGAGCTCCTACAATGAGCAGTTCTTC. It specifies CASSVEPGRSSYNEQFF.